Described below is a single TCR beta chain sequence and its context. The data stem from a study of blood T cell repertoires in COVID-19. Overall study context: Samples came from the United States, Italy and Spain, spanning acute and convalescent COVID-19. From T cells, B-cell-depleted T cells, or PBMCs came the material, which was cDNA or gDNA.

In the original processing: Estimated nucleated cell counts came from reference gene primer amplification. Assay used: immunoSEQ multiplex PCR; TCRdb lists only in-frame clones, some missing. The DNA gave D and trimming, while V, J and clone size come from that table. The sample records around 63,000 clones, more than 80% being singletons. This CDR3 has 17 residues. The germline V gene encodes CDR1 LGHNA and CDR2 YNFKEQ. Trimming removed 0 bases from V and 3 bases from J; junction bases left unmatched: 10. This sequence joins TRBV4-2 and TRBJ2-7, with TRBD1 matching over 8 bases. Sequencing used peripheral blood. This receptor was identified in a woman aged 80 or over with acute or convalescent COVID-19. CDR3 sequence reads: CASSQEPGRGPYYEQYF. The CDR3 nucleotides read TGTGCCAGCAGCCAAGAGCCAGGCAGGGGGCCCTACTACGAGCAGTACTTC.